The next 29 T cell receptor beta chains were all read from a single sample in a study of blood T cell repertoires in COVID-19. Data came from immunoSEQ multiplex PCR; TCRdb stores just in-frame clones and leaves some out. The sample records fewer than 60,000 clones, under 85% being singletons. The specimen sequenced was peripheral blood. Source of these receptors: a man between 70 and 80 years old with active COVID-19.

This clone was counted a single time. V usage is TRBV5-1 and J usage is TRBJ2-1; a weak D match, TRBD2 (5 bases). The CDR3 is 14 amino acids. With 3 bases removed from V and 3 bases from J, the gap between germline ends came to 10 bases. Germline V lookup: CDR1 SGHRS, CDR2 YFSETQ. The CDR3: CASSYLGDYNEQFF. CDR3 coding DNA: TGCGCCAGCAGCTACTTGGGAGACTACAATGAGCAGTTCTTC.

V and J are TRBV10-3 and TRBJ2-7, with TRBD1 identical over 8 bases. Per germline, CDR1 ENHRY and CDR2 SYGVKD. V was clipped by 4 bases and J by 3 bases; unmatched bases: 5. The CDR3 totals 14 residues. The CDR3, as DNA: TGTGCCATCAGTGCGGGAGACAGGGGCTACGAGCAGTACTTC. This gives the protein CAISAGDRGYEQYF.

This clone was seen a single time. In DNA form, the CDR3 reads TGTGCCAGCAGCTCCGTCGGACAGGGACCTTCTAACTATGGCTACACCTTC. Its translation: CASSSVGQGPSNYGYTF. V is TRBV7-9 and J is TRBJ1-2; 8 bases match TRBD1. CDR1 is SEHNR and CDR2 is FQNEAQ in the germline V gene (reference sequence). CDR3 length: 17 amino acids. J was trimmed by 0 bases and V by 4 bases; bases with no gene match: 10.

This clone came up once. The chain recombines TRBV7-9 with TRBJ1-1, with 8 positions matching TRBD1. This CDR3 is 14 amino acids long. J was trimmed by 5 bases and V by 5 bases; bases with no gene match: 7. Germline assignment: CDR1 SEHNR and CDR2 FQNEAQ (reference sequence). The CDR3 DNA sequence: TGTGCCAGCAGCATCCAGGGGGCTAATACTGAAGCTTTCTTT. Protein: CASSIQGANTEAFF.

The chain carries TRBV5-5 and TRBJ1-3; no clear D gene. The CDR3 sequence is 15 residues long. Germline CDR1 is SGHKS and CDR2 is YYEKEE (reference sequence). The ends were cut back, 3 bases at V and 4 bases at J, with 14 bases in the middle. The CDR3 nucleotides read TGTGCCAGCAGCTCCGCCACTGACACAGGAAACACCATATATTTT. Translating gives CASSSATDTGNTIYF.

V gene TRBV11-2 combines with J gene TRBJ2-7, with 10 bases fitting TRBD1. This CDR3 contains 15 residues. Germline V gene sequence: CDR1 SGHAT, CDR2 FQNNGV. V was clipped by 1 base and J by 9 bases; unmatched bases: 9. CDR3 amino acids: CASSLVDRGLLGQYF. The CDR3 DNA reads TGTGCCAGCAGCTTAGTGGACAGGGGGTTACTCGGGCAGTACTTC.

The CDR3 sequence is CASRGQGGPETQYF. The CDR3 bases are TGTGCCAGCAGAGGACAGGGTGGTCCCGAGACCCAGTACTTC. V and J are TRBV5-4 and TRBJ2-5, with 8 bases matching TRBD1. CDR1 is SGHNT and CDR2 is YYREEE in the germline V gene (reference sequence). The CDR3 spans 14 residues. V shed 5 bases and J 5 bases; nucleotides not matched to a gene: 8.

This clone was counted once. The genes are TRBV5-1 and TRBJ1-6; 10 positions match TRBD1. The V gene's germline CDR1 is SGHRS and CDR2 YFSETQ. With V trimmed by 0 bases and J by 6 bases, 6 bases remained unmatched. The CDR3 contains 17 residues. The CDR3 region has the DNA TGCGCCAGCAGCTTGGACTCGACAGGGGGCTTTAATTCACCCCTCCACTTT. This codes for CASSLDSTGGFNSPLHF.

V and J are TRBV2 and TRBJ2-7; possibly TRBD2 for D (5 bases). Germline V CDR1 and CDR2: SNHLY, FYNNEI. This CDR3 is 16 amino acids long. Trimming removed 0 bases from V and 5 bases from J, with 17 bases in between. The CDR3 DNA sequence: TGTGCCAGCAGTGAAGCGCTTTGGAGAGGGCGTGACGAGCAGTACTTC. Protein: CASSEALWRGRDEQYF.

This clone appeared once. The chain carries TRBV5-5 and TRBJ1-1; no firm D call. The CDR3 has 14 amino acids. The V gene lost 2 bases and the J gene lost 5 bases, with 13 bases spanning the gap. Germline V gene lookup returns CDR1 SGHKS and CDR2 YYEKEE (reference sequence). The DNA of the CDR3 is TGTGCCAGCAGCTTCGAAACAGTTCCTACTGAAGCTTTCTTT. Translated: CASSFETVPTEAFF.

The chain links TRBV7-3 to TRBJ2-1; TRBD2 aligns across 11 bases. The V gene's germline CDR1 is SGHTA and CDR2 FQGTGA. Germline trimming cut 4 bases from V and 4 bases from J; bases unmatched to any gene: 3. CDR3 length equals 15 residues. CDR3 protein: CASSSIAGGYNEQFF. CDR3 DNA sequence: TGTGCCAGCAGCTCGATAGCGGGGGGGTACAATGAGCAGTTCTTC.

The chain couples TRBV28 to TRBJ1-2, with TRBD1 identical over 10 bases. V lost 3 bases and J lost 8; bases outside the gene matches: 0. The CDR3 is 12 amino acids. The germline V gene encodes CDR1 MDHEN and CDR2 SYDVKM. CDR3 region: CASSLTGGGYTF. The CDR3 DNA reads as TGTGCCAGCAGTTTGACAGGGGGCGGCTACACCTTC.

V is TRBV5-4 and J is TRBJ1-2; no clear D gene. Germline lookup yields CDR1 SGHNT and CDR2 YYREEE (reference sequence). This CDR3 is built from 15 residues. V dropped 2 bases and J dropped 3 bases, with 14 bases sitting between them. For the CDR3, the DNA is TGTGCCAGCAGCTTATTGTTTAACAGAGACTATGGCTACACCTTC. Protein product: CASSLLFNRDYGYTF. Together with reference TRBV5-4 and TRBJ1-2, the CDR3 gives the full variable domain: ETGVTQSPTHLIKTRGQQVTLRCSSQSGHNTVSWYQQALGQGPQFIFQYYREEENGRGNFPPRFSGLQFPNYSSELNVNALELDDSALYLCASSLLFNRDYGYTFGSGTRLTVV.

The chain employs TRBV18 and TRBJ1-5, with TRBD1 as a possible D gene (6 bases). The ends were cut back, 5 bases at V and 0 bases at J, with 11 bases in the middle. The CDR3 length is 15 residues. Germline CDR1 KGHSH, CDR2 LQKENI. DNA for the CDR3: TGTGCCAGCTCATCACAGGGAGGTAGCAATCAGCCCCAGCATTTT. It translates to CASSSQGGSNQPQHF. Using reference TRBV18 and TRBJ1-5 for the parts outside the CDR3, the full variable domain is NAGVMQNPRHLVRRRGQEARLRCSPMKGHSHVYWYRQLPEEGLKFMVYLQKENIIDESGMPKERFSAEFPKEGPSILRIQQVVRGDSAAYFCASSSQGGSNQPQHFGDGTRLSIL.

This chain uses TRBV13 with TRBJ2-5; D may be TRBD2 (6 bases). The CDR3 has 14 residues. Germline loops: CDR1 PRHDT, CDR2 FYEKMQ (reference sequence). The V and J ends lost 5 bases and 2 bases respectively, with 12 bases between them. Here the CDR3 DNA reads TGTGCCAGCAGCGACCCGGGAGAACAAGAGACCCAGTACTTC. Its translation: CASSDPGEQETQYF.

The CDR3 protein is CASSKGDSINTDTQYF. As DNA, the CDR3 is TGTGCCAGCAGTAAAGGGGACAGCATAAACACAGATACGCAGTATTTT. J is TRBJ2-3 and V is TRBV2; 7 bases agree with TRBD1. V lost 5 bases and J lost 2; bases outside the gene matches: 10. Germline V gene sequence: CDR1 SNHLY, CDR2 FYNNEI. The CDR3 consists of 16 residues.

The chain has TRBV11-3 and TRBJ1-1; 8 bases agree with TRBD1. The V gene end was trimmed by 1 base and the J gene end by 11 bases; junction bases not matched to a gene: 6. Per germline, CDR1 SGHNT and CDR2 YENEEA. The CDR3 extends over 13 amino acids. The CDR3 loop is CASSLVPGGGAFF. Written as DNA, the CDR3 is TGTGCCAGCAGCTTAGTTCCAGGGGGCGGGGCTTTCTTT. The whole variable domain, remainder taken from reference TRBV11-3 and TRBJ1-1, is EAGVVQSPRYKIIEKKQPVAFWCNPISGHNTLYWYLQNLGQGPELLIRYENEEAVDDSQLPKDRFSAERLKGVDSTLKIQPAELGDSAVYLCASSLVPGGGAFFGQGTRLTVV.

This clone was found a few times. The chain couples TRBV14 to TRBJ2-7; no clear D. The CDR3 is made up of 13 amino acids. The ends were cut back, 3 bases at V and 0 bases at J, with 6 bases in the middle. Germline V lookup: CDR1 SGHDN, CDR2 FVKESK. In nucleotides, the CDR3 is TGTGCCAGCAGCCAGTCAGTCTCCTACGAGCAGTACTTC. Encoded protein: CASSQSVSYEQYF.

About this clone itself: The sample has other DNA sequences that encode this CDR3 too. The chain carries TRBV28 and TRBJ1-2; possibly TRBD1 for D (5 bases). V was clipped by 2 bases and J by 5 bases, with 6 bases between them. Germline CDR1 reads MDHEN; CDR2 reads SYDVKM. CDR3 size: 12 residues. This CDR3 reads CASSLRGYGYTF. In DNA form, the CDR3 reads TGTGCCAGCAGTTTAAGGGGATATGGCTACACCTTC.

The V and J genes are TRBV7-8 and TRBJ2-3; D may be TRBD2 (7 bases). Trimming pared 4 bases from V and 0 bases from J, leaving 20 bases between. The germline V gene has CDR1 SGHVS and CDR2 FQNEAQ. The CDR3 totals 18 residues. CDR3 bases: TGTGCCAGCAGCTGGGGGCGGGGGAGAACTTCTAGCACAGATACGCAGTATTTT. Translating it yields CASSWGRGRTSSTDTQYF.

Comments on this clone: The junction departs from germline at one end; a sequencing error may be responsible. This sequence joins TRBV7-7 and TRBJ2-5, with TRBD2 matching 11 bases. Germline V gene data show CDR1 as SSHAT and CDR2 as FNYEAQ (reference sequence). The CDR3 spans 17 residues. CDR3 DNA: TGTGCTAGCAGCGCCACACTAGCGGGGGAACAACAAGAGACCCAGTACTTC. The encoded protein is CASSATLAGEQQETQYF.

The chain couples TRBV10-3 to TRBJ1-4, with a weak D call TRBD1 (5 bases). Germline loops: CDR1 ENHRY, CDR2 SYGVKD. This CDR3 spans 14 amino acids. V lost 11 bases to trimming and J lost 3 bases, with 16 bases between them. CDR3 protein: CASRRDSANEKLFF. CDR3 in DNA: TGTGCCTCCAGGCGGGACTCAGCTAATGAAAAACTGTTTTTT.

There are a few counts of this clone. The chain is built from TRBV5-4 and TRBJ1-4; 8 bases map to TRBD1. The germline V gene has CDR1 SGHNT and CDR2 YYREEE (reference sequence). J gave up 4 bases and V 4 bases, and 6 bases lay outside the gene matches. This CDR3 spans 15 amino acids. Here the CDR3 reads CASSRRTGLNEKLFF. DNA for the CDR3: TGTGCCAGCAGCAGAAGGACAGGGCTTAATGAAAAACTGTTTTTT. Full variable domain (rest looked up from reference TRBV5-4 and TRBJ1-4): ETGVTQSPTHLIKTRGQQVTLRCSSQSGHNTVSWYQQALGQGPQFIFQYYREEENGRGNFPPRFSGLQFPNYSSELNVNALELDDSALYLCASSRRTGLNEKLFFGSGTQLSVL.

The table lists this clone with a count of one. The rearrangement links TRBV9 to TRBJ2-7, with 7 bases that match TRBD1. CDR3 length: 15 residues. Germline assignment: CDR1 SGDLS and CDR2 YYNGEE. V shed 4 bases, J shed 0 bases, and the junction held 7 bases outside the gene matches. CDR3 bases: TGTGCCAGCAGCTTCCGGACAGGCAGCTCCTACGAGCAGTACTTC. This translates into CASSFRTGSSYEQYF.

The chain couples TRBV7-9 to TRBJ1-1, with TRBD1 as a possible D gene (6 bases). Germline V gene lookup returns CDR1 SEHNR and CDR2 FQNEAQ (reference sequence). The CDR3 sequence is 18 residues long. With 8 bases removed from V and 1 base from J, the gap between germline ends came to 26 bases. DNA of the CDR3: TGTGCCAGCCGTCCAACCAGGGGCCAGCATGGGAGGAACACTGAAGCTTTCTTT. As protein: CASRPTRGQHGRNTEAFF.

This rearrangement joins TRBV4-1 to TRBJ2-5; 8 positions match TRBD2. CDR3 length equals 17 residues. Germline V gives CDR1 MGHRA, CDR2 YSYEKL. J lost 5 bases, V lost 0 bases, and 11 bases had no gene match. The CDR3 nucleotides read TGCGCCAGCAGCCAAGATCAAACTAGCGGAGCCCGGGAGACCCAGTACTTC. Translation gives CASSQDQTSGARETQYF.

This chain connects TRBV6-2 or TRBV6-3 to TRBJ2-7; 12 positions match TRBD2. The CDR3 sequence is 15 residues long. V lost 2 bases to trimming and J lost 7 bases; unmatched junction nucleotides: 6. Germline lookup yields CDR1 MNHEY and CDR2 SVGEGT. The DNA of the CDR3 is TGTGCCAGCAGTTACCAACTAGCGGGGGGACCTGAGCAGTACTTC. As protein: CASSYQLAGGPEQYF.

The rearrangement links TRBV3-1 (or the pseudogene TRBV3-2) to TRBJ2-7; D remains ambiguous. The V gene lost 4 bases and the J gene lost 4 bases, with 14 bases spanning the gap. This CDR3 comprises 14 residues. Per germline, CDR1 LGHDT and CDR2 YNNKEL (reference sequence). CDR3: CASSPAAGRYEQYF. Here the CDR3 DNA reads TGTGCCAGCAGCCCGGCCGCAGGTCGTTACGAGCAGTACTTC.

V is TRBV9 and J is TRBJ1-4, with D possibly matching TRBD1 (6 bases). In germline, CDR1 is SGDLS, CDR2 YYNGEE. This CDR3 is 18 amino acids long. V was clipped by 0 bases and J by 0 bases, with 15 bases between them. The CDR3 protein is CASSVDPPDRPTNEKLFF. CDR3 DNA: TGTGCCAGCAGCGTAGATCCCCCGGACAGACCAACTAATGAAAAACTGTTTTTT.